The source of this T cell receptor beta chain is a study of T cells in Graves' hyperthyroidism and ophthalmopathy. The CDR3 regions of TCR beta were amplified from RNA transcripts. TCR CDR3 underwent first-round RT-PCR with the HTBI primer set. TCRdb re-analysed the multiplex PCR reads in MiXCR, keeping a single row per CDR3 protein. Among approximately 640,000 distinct CDR3 sequences, about a sixth were seen once, and the ten largest hold around 4%. This CDR3 is built from 14 residues. Trimming pared 6 bases from V and 7 bases from J, leaving 16 bases between. The germline CDR1 and CDR2 sequences are SNHLY and FYNNEI. Study results and caveats: Stable hyperthyroidism and ophthalmopathy were separated using 13 V-J signatures.

Many counts were recorded for this clonotype. Its target is not known. Thyroid ultrasound and orbital computed tomography, with clinical symptoms and serum thyroxine and TRAb, informed diagnoses. This receptor was taken from a woman aged 25 to 39 with Graves' hyperthyroidism. The chain has TRBV2 and TRBJ1-5; D is uncertain. Sequencing input: blood. The DNA of the CDR3 is TGTGCCAGCAGCGCAAGAGTCAGGAGGCAGCCCCAGCATTTT. Its translation: CASSARVRRQPQHF.